The entry below gives a single T cell receptor beta chain sequence along with its context. The target antigen is unknown. Libraries were prepared by immunoSEQ multiplex PCR; TCRdb keeps only in-frame clonotypes and omits some of them. The sample lists several thousand clones, roughly 77% seen once, with more than 13% in the top ten. This entry is derived from a study of T cells and Merkel cell carcinoma outcomes. Study results and caveats: Merkel cell carcinoma outcomes were reportedly predicted by repertoire and T-cell density.

Germline loops: CDR1 PRHDT, CDR2 FYEKMQ (reference sequence). This CDR3 spans 14 amino acids. The V and J ends lost 6 bases and 0 bases respectively, with 8 bases between them. The specimen was tumor tissue from Merkel cell carcinoma. This sequence joins TRBV13 and TRBJ1-4; D not resolved. This receptor was obtained from a human donor with Merkel cell carcinoma. Some clones in this sample may be carry-over from other donors' samples. The CDR3 loop reads CASRRGTTNEKLFF. For the CDR3, the DNA is TGTGCCAGCAGGCGAGGGACAACTAATGAAAAACTGTTTTTT.